Shown below are 15 T cell receptor beta chains from a single sample sequenced in a study of T cell changes during pregnancy in multiple sclerosis. Sequencing was performed with immunoSEQ multiplex PCR; in TCRdb, only in-frame clones are kept and a portion is missing. This table holds around 99,000 clones, around 93% found once. Sequenced here: peripheral blood, sampled in the third trimester of pregnancy. Receptor source: a female donor in good health, enrolled as a control in a pregnancy study.

The J gene is TRBJ1-6, the V gene TRBV19; 12 bases agree with TRBD1. CDR3 size: 15 residues. Germline CDR1 LNHDA, CDR2 SQIVND (reference sequence). V shed 5 bases and J 7 bases; nucleotides not matched to a gene: 3. CDR3 residues: CASSPGTGGNSPLHF. DNA for the CDR3: TGTGCCAGTAGTCCCGGGACAGGGGGCAATTCACCCCTCCACTTT.

The rearrangement uses TRBV5-4 and TRBJ2-5; D is perhaps TRBD2 (5 bases). Germline values: CDR1 SGHNT, CDR2 YYREEE (reference sequence). The CDR3 has 13 residues. V was cut by 4 bases and J by 5 bases, with 12 bases left in between. As DNA, the CDR3 is TGTGCCAGCAGCGGCGGGCCCGGGGAGACCCAGTACTTC. Protein product: CASSGGPGETQYF.

This chain connects TRBV7-9 to TRBJ2-7; TRBD1 matches 8 bases. Germline loops: CDR1 SEHNR, CDR2 FQNEAQ (reference sequence). Trimming removed 1 base from V and 0 bases from J; junction bases left unmatched: 8. The CDR3 spans 17 residues. CDR3 in DNA: TGTGCCAGCAGCTTAGTGAGCGGACAGGGCCCCTCCTACGAGCAGTACTTC. This gives the protein CASSLVSGQGPSYEQYF.

The V call is TRBV6-1, the J call TRBJ1-1, with TRBD1 matching 12 bases. The germline V gene has CDR1 MNHNS and CDR2 SASEGT. After removal of 4 bases from V and 3 bases from J, the junction contained 9 bases not matched to a gene. The CDR3 covers 17 residues. CDR3 sequence (DNA): TGTGCCAGCAGTGTGTCGGGACAGGGGGCAGTAGACACTGAAGCTTTCTTT. It codes for CASSVSGQGAVDTEAFF.

The chain is built from TRBV7-9 and TRBJ1-5; possible D gene TRBD1, 5 bases. The V gene lost 5 bases and the J gene lost 3 bases, with 11 bases spanning the gap. The length of the CDR3 is 14 residues. The germline CDR1 and CDR2 sequences are SEHNR and FQNEAQ (reference sequence). CDR3 DNA: TGTGCCAGCAGCCGCGACAGCAACAATCAGCCCCAGCATTTT. Residues: CASSRDSNNQPQHF.

The chain uses TRBV10-3 and TRBJ1-3; D unresolved. Trimming took 10 bases from V and 0 from J, leaving 10 bases between them. The CDR3 has 13 residues. Germline V lookup: CDR1 ENHRY, CDR2 SYGVKD. The CDR3 bases are TGTGCCAGCCTCGTGAGCTCTGGAAACACCATATATTTT. As protein: CASLVSSGNTIYF.

This clone was recorded only once. The chain recombines TRBV7-9 with TRBJ2-7; 8 nucleotides line up with TRBD1. The CDR3 covers 16 residues. The germline CDR1 and CDR2 sequences are SEHNR and FQNEAQ (reference sequence). With 2 bases clipped from V and 0 bases from J, the junction kept 6 bases outside the gene matches. The CDR3 DNA reads as TGTGCCAGCAGCTTAATCCCGACAGGGGTCTCCTACGAGCAGTACTTC. Encoded protein: CASSLIPTGVSYEQYF.

This sequence joins TRBV7-9 and TRBJ2-1, with TRBD2 identical over 8 bases. Germline-derived CDR1 and CDR2 are SEHNR and FQNEAQ (reference sequence). V shed 4 bases and J 4 bases; nucleotides not matched to a gene: 6. The CDR3 runs to 15 residues. CDR3 amino acids: CASSSRGAPYNEQFF. The CDR3, as DNA: TGTGCCAGCAGCTCGCGGGGGGCCCCATACAATGAGCAGTTCTTC.

The CDR3 DNA sequence: TGTGCCTATGGGACAGTCCTCTACGAGCAGTACTTC. Translation gives CAYGTVLYEQYF. The chain is built from TRBV30 and TRBJ2-7; 7 nucleotides line up with TRBD1. The CDR3 contains 12 residues. In germline, CDR1 is GTSNPN, CDR2 SVGIG (reference sequence). With V trimmed by 7 bases and J by 3 bases, 6 bases remained unmatched. Filled out from reference TRBV30 and TRBJ2-7, the complete variable domain reads SQTIHQWPATLVQPVGSPLSLECTVEGTSNPNLYWYRQAAGRGLQLLFYSVGIGQISSEVPQNLSASRPQDRQFILSSKKLLLSDSGFYLCAYGTVLYEQYFGPGTRLTVT.

This clone was seen a handful of times. V gene TRBV7-8 combines with J gene TRBJ1-6, with 9 bases that match TRBD1. Germline CDR1 is SGHVS and CDR2 is FQNEAQ. Unmatched junction bases numbered 2, after V lost 4 bases and J lost 7 bases. This CDR3 has 14 residues. Here the CDR3 reads CASSWTGVNSPLHF. The CDR3 coding sequence is TGTGCCAGCAGCTGGACAGGGGTCAATTCACCCCTCCACTTT.

This chain joins TRBV29-1 and TRBJ1-3; D call uncertain. This CDR3 has 11 residues. Trimming took off 7 bases at V and 1 base at J, with 5 bases between the two ends. In germline, CDR1 is SQVTM, CDR2 ANQGSEA. CDR3 in DNA: TGCAGCGCCTCTTCTGGAAACACCATATATTTT. It translates to CSASSGNTIYF.

This rearrangement joins TRBV9 to TRBJ2-1, with D maybe TRBD1 (6 bases). CDR3 length equals 15 residues. V was trimmed by 3 bases and J by 2 bases, leaving 12 bases between them. Germline V CDR1 and CDR2: SGDLS, YYNGEE. For the CDR3, the DNA is TGTGCCAGCAGCGGAACAGGGTTGCCCTACAATGAGCAGTTCTTC. It encodes CASSGTGLPYNEQFF.

The J gene is TRBJ1-5, the V gene TRBV7-2; 7 bases line up with TRBD1. CDR1 SGHTA and CDR2 FQGNSA come from the germline V gene. V lost 5 bases to trimming and J lost 0 bases; unmatched junction nucleotides: 4. The CDR3 runs 15 residues. CDR3 amino acids: CASSPDRNSNQPQHF. Here the CDR3 DNA reads TGTGCCAGCAGCCCGGACAGGAATAGCAATCAGCCCCAGCATTTT.

The chain is built from TRBV10-3 and TRBJ1-1, with a weak D call TRBD1 (5 bases). V shed 7 bases and J shed 0 bases, with 6 bases lying between them. The germline V gene has CDR1 ENHRY and CDR2 SYGVKD. The CDR3 contains 12 residues. The CDR3 reads CAIMDMNTEAFF. CDR3 nucleotides: TGTGCCATCATGGACATGAACACTGAAGCTTTCTTT.

This clone was picked up one time. J is TRBJ2-3 and V is TRBV23-1; TRBD2 matches 7 bases. TRBV23-1 is an open reading frame whose function is uncertain. CDR3 length equals 16 residues. The trim removed 2 bases at V and 1 base at J, leaving 6 bases unmatched. The CDR3 DNA reads as TGCGCCAGCAGTCAAAAACGGGGGGACTGCACAGATACGCAGTATTTT. Translating it yields CASSQKRGDCTDTQYF.